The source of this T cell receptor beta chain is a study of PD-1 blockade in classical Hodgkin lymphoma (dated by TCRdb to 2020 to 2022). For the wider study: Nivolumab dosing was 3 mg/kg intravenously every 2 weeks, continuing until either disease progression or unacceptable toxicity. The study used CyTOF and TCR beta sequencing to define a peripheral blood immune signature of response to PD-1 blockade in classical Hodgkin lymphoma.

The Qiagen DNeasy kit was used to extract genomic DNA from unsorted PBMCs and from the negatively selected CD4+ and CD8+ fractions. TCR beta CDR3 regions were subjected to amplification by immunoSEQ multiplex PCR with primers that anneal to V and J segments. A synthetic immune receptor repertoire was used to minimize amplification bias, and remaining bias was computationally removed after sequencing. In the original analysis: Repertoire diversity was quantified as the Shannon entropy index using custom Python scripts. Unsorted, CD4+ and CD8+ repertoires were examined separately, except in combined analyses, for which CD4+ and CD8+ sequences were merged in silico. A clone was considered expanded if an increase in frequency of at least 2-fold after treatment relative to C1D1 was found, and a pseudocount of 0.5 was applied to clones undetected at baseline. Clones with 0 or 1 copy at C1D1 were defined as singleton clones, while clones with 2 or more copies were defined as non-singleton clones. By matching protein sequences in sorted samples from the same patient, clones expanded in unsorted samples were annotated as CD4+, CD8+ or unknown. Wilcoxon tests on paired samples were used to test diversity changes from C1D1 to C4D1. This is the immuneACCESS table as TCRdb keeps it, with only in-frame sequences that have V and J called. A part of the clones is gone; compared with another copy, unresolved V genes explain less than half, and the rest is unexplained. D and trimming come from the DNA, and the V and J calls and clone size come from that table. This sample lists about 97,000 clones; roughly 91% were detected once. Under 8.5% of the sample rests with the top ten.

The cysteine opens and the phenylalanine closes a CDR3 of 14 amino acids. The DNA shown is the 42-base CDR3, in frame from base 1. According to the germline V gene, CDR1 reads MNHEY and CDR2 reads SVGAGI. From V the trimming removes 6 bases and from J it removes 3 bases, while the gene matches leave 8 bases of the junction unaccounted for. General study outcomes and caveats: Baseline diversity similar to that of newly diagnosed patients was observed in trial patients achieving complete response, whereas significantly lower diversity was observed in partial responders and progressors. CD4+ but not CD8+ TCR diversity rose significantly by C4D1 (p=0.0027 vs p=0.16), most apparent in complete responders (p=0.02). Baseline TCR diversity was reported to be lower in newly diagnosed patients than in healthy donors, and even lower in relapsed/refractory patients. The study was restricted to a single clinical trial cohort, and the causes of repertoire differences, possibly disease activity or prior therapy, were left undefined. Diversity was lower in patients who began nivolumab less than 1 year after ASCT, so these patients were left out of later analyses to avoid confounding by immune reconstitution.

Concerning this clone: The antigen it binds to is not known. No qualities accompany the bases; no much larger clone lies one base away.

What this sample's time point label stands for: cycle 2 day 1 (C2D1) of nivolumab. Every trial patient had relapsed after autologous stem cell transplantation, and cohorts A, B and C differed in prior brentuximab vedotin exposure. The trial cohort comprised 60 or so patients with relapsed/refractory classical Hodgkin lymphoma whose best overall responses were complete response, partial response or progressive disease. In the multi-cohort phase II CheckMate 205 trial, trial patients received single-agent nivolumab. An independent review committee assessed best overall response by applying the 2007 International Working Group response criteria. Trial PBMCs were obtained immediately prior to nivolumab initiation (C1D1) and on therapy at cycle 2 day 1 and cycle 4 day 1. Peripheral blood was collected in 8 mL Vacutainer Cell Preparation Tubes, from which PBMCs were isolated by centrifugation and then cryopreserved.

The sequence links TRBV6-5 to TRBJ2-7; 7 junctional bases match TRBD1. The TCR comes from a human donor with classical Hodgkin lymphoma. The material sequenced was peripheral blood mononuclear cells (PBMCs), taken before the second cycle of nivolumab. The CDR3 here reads CASRQQGENYEQYF. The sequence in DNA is TGTGCCAGCAGACAGCAGGGGGAAAACTACGAGCAGTACTTC.